This passage covers 29 T cell receptor beta chains from one sample sequenced in a study of tumor-infiltrating lymphocytes in localized non-small cell lung cancer. Only in-frame clones appear in the TCRdb table, and some are missing; sequencing was by immunoSEQ multiplex PCR. This table has about 16,000 clones, approximately 70% appearing once. Sequencing input: lung tumor tissue. The receptors derive from a human donor with non-small cell lung cancer.

This clone has only a few counts. V is TRBV5-6 and J is TRBJ2-7; TRBD1 matches 10 bases. Per germline, CDR1 SGHDT and CDR2 YYEEEE. The CDR3 is 13 amino acids. Trimming removed 3 bases from V and 5 bases from J; junction bases left unmatched: 2. The CDR3 region has the DNA TGTGCCAGCAGCTGGACAGGGGGGCACGAGCAGTACTTC. Translation: CASSWTGGHEQYF.

This chain links TRBV5-1 with TRBJ2-3, with a weak D call TRBD2 (5 bases). Trimming left V 0 bases short and J 0 bases short, with 14 bases between. CDR3 length: 17 residues. Germline CDR1 is SGHRS and CDR2 is YFSETQ. The CDR3 bases are TGCGCCAGCAGCTTGGCGGGGTCAGCAGTCAGCACAGATACGCAGTATTTT. Protein sequence: CASSLAGSAVSTDTQYF. Supplemented by reference TRBV5-1 and TRBJ2-3, the full variable domain reads KAGVTQTPRYLIKTRGQQVTLSCSPISGHRSVSWYQQTPGQGLQFLFEYFSETQRNKGNFPGRFSGRQFSNSRSEMNVSTLELGDSALYLCASSLAGSAVSTDTQYFGPGTRLTVL.

The V gene is TRBV5-1, the J gene TRBJ1-3; 9 nucleotides agree with TRBD1. Germline CDR1 SGHRS, CDR2 YFSETQ. This CDR3 spans 14 amino acids. V was clipped by 7 bases and J by 3 bases; unmatched bases: 5. CDR3 sequence: CASQTGGSGNTIYF. CDR3 nucleotides: TGCGCCAGCCAGACAGGGGGAAGTGGAAACACCATATATTTT.

This chain joins TRBV6-5 and TRBJ2-1, with 9 bases lining up with TRBD1. V shed 6 bases and J 7 bases; nucleotides not matched to a gene: 10. The V gene's germline CDR1 is MNHEY and CDR2 SVGAGI. The CDR3 is 15 residues long. The CDR3 DNA reads as TGTGCCAGCAGCCCCCGACAGGGGGGGAGGAATGAGCAGTTCTTC. This codes for CASSPRQGGRNEQFF.

The V and J genes are TRBV5-5 and TRBJ1-5; D gene unclear. This CDR3 region has 15 residues. Germline assignment: CDR1 SGHKS and CDR2 YYEKEE (reference sequence). V was trimmed by 0 bases and J by 0 bases, leaving 7 bases between them. Here the CDR3 reads CASSLGHNSNQPQHF. Here the CDR3 DNA reads TGTGCCAGCAGCTTGGGACATAATAGCAATCAGCCCCAGCATTTT.

The chain carries TRBV15 and TRBJ2-7, with 9 nucleotides matching TRBD2. This CDR3 contains 14 residues. Trimming at V came to 5 bases and at J to 5 bases, leaving 7 bases not matched to a gene. The germline V gene encodes CDR1 LNHNV and CDR2 YYDKDF (reference sequence). The CDR3 DNA reads as TGTGCCACCAGCGCGGGAGGGCCAAGCAACGAGCAGTACTTC. This translates into CATSAGGPSNEQYF.

This chain uses TRBV10-1 with TRBJ1-4; D not certain. V shed 8 bases and J shed 6 bases, with 7 bases lying between them. Germline CDR1 and CDR2: WNHNN and SYGVQD (reference sequence). The CDR3 runs 11 residues. CDR3 nucleotide sequence: TGCGCCAGCGTTCCTTATGAAAAACTGTTTTTT. It is translated as CASVPYEKLFF.

The chain carries TRBV6-5 and TRBJ2-2; D unclear. Trimming removed 2 bases at V and 3 bases at J, with 10 bases between. This CDR3 has 15 residues. Germline V gene sequence: CDR1 MNHEY, CDR2 SVGAGI. In nucleotides, the CDR3 is TGTGCCAGCAGTTACAAGACACCCTACACCGGGGAGCTGTTTTTT. This sequence encodes CASSYKTPYTGELFF.

This chain uses TRBV4-2 with TRBJ2-2; D uncertain. Germline CDR1 LGHNA, CDR2 YNFKEQ. This CDR3 region has 13 residues. Trimming took off 0 bases at V and 6 bases at J, with 5 bases between the two ends. The CDR3 DNA is TGTGCCAGCAGCCAAGATGGGCCCGGGGAGCTGTTTTTT. This codes for CASSQDGPGELFF.

This chain links TRBV9 with TRBJ1-4; D is uncertain. The V end was cut by 2 bases, the J end by 2 bases, with 10 bases between. This CDR3 region has 15 residues. The V gene's germline CDR1 is SGDLS and CDR2 YYNGEE. The DNA of the CDR3 is TGTGCCAGCAGCGTTGGGGTCCAGACTAATGAAAAACTGTTTTTT. It encodes CASSVGVQTNEKLFF. Full variable domain (missing parts from reference TRBV9 and TRBJ1-4): DSGVTQTPKHLITATGQRVTLRCSPRSGDLSVYWYQQSLDQGLQFLIQYYNGEERAKGNILERFSAQQFPDLHSELNLSSLELGDSALYFCASSVGVQTNEKLFFGSGTQLSVL.

The V and J genes are TRBV27 and TRBJ2-7; weak D call: TRBD1 (6 bases). Trimming took off 5 bases at V and 5 bases at J, with 16 bases between the two ends. The CDR3 extends over 14 amino acids. Per germline, CDR1 MNHEY and CDR2 SMNVEV (reference sequence). CDR3 nucleotide sequence: TGTGCCAGCAGTAACCTCTTGACAGGAAACGAGCAGTACTTC. As protein: CASSNLLTGNEQYF.

CDR3 protein: CATASMYNEQFF. CDR3 nucleotides: TGTGCCACGGCTAGCATGTACAATGAGCAGTTCTTC. The V call is TRBV6-5, the J call TRBJ2-1; maybe TRBD2 (5 bases). Trimming left V 10 bases short and J 4 bases short, with 11 bases between. The CDR3 length is 12 residues. Germline values: CDR1 MNHEY, CDR2 SVGAGI.

V gene TRBV15 combines with J gene TRBJ2-5, with D hard to call. V dropped 0 bases and J dropped 7 bases, with 6 bases sitting between them. Germline CDR1 LNHNV, CDR2 YYDKDF (reference sequence). The CDR3 loop spans 12 amino acids. CDR3 amino acids: CATSRDPGTQYF. The CDR3 DNA reads TGTGCCACCAGCAGAGACCCCGGGACCCAGTACTTC.

The chain is built from TRBV7-2 and TRBJ2-2; D is uncertain. The CDR3 has 16 residues. Per germline, CDR1 SGHTA and CDR2 FQGNSA. Deletions cut 2 bases from V and 1 base from J, with 11 bases between. The CDR3 spells CASSLYGRWNTGELFF. For the CDR3, the DNA is TGTGCCAGCAGCTTATATGGCAGATGGAACACCGGGGAGCTGTTTTTT.

The gene calls are TRBV6-1 and TRBJ1-4; no definite D call. Between the trimmed V and J ends, which lost 6 bases and 2 bases, there was a span of 10 bases. This CDR3 comprises 14 residues. In germline, CDR1 is MNHNS, CDR2 SASEGT. CDR3 sequence (DNA): TGTGCCAGCAGCCCCTCGCTGACTAATGAAAAACTGTTTTTT. Amino acid sequence: CASSPSLTNEKLFF.

J is TRBJ2-6 and V is TRBV5-1; 7 bases are shared with TRBD1. Germline CDR1 and CDR2: SGHRS and YFSETQ. V dropped 4 bases and J dropped 3; count of bases not matched to a gene: 4. The CDR3 is made up of 15 amino acids. The CDR3 is CASSLTGVGANVLTF. CDR3 coding DNA: TGCGCCAGCAGCCTAACAGGGGTTGGGGCCAACGTCCTGACTTTC. Full variable domain (rest looked up from reference TRBV5-1 and TRBJ2-6): KAGVTQTPRYLIKTRGQQVTLSCSPISGHRSVSWYQQTPGQGLQFLFEYFSETQRNKGNFPGRFSGRQFSNSRSEMNVSTLELGDSALYLCASSLTGVGANVLTFGAGSRLTVL.

V and J are TRBV6-5 and TRBJ2-1, with 14 bases fitting TRBD2. The CDR3 is 14 residues long. Trimming cost V 10 bases and J 11 bases; bases outside gene matches: 10. CDR1 is MNHEY, CDR2 SVGAGI, per germline. The CDR3, as DNA: TGTGCCACGACTCCGACTAGCGGGGGGGTTAAGCAGTTCTTC. Its protein is CATTPTSGGVKQFF.

This chain uses TRBV28 with TRBJ2-7, with D possibly being TRBD1 (6 bases). This CDR3 comprises 14 residues. V was cut by 6 bases and J by 1 base, with 13 bases left in between. CDR1 and CDR2 from the germline V gene are MDHEN and SYDVKM. The CDR3 loop is CASRFTGNSYEQYF. The CDR3 region has the DNA TGTGCCAGCAGGTTTACAGGGAATTCCTACGAGCAGTACTTC.

About this clone itself: A read error may account for a junction end that differs from germline. This chain connects TRBV7-2 to TRBJ1-6; D is ambiguous. Germline assignment: CDR1 SGHTA and CDR2 FQGNSA. The CDR3 is 14 amino acids. This chain's CDR3 is CASSLAGNKSPLHF. The CDR3 region has the DNA TGTGCCAGCAGCTTAGCGGGCAATAAGTCACCCCTCCACTTT.

The chain couples TRBV11-2 to TRBJ1-4; TRBD1 aligns across 7 bases. V shed 6 bases, J shed 4 bases, and the junction held 5 bases outside the gene matches. In germline, CDR1 is SGHAT, CDR2 FQNNGV. The CDR3 spans 14 residues. The CDR3 region is CASSPGQFNEKLFF. In nucleotides, the CDR3 is TGTGCCAGCAGTCCGGGACAGTTTAATGAAAAACTGTTTTTT.

The V and J genes are TRBV18 and TRBJ1-2, with D maybe TRBD1 (6 bases). Germline V gives CDR1 KGHSH, CDR2 LQKENI. This CDR3 contains 15 residues. Trimming took off 3 bases at V and 0 bases at J, with 11 bases between the two ends. The CDR3 nucleotides are TGTGCCAGCTCACCTCGGACAGACGCTAACTATGGCTACACCTTC. This gives the protein CASSPRTDANYGYTF.

The table lists this clone with a count of one. J is TRBJ1-4 and V is TRBV28; 7 bases agree with TRBD1. V shed 9 bases, J shed 6 bases, and the junction held 16 bases outside the gene matches. The CDR3 totals 16 residues. Germline CDR1 is MDHEN and CDR2 is SYDVKM. The CDR3: CASTGWAGGSDEKLFF. For the CDR3, the DNA is TGTGCCAGTACGGGGTGGGCAGGGGGAAGTGATGAAAAACTGTTTTTT.

The gene calls are TRBV7-9 and TRBJ2-7; the D gene is possibly TRBD1 (6 bases). The CDR3 has 16 residues. CDR1 and CDR2 (germline): SEHNR, FQNEAQ (reference sequence). V dropped 5 bases and J dropped 1 base, with 18 bases sitting between them. The CDR3 loop reads CASSRPDVTGSYEQYF. CDR3 sequence (DNA): TGTGCCAGCAGCAGGCCAGACGTGACAGGTTCCTACGAGCAGTACTTC.

The V gene is TRBV4-3, the J gene TRBJ1-2, with 7 bases lining up with TRBD1. Germline V gene lookup returns CDR1 LGHNA and CDR2 YSLEER. J gave up 4 bases and V 4 bases, and 24 bases lay outside the gene matches. This CDR3 has 20 residues. For the CDR3, the DNA is TGCGCCAGCAGCCGAATTTCTACCCCCCCCTACCGACAGGGTAGCTATGGCTACACCTTC. It codes for CASSRISTPPYRQGSYGYTF.

Only a few counts were recorded for this clone. The chain joins TRBV10-1 to TRBJ2-1, with D tentatively TRBD1 (6 bases). V was cut by 6 bases and J by 6 bases, with 12 bases left in between. The CDR3 has 13 amino acids. Germline lookup yields CDR1 WNHNN and CDR2 SYGVQD (reference sequence). CDR3 coding DNA: TGCGCCAGCAGCCGGCAGGGGAGCAATGAGCAGTTCTTC. Amino acids: CASSRQGSNEQFF.

The chain employs TRBV6-5 and TRBJ1-5; 8 bases agree with TRBD1. The CDR3 sequence is 14 residues long. Germline CDR1 reads MNHEY; CDR2 reads SVGAGI. Germline trimming cut 5 bases from V and 7 bases from J; bases unmatched to any gene: 7. The DNA of the CDR3 is TGTGCCAGCAGTACGACAGGGGACTGGCAGCCCCAGCATTTT. Its translation: CASSTTGDWQPQHF.

This sequence joins TRBV28 and TRBJ1-2, with a tentative D call TRBD1 (6 bases). Trimming took off 6 bases at V and 2 bases at J, with 10 bases between the two ends. In germline, CDR1 is MDHEN, CDR2 SYDVKM. The CDR3 consists of 13 residues. In nucleotides, the CDR3 is TGTGCCAGCAGAATAGGGGGGAACTATGGCTACACCTTC. It is translated as CASRIGGNYGYTF.

This chain uses TRBV29-1 with TRBJ2-2, with 11 bases lining up with TRBD2. There are 17 residues in the CDR3. V trimming: 7 bases; J trimming: 5 bases; junction bases outside the gene matches: 15. Germline CDR1 SQVTM, CDR2 ANQGSEA. The CDR3 DNA reads TGCAGCGCCCTTCGGGCTAGCGGGAGGCCTCGGACCGGGGAGCTGTTTTTT. It specifies CSALRASGRPRTGELFF.

V and J are TRBV30 and TRBJ1-4; 8 bases agree with TRBD1. V was clipped by 2 bases and J by 8 bases; unmatched bases: 10. The germline V gene encodes CDR1 GTSNPN and CDR2 SVGIG (reference sequence). The CDR3 sequence is 15 residues long. CDR3 in amino acids: CAWSTGTGGEEKLFF. In DNA, the CDR3 is TGTGCCTGGAGTACAGGGACAGGCGGGGAGGAAAAACTGTTTTTT. Supplemented by reference TRBV30 and TRBJ1-4, the full variable domain reads SQTIHQWPATLVQPVGSPLSLECTVEGTSNPNLYWYRQAAGRGLQLLFYSVGIGQISSEVPQNLSASRPQDRQFILSSKKLLLSDSGFYLCAWSTGTGGEEKLFFGSGTQLSVL.